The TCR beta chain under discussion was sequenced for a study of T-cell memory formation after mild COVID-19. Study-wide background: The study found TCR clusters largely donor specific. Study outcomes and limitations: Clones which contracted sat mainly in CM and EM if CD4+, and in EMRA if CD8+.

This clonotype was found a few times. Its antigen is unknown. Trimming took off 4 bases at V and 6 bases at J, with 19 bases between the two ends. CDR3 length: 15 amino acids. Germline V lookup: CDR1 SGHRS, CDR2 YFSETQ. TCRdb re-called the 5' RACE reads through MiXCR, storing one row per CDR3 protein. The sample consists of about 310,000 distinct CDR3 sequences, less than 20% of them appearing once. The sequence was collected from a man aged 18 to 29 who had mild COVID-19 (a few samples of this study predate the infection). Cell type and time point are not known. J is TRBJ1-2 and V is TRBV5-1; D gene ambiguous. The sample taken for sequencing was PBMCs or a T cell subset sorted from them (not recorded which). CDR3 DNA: TGCGCCAGCAGCCCCGACAAAGACATGCCCAATGGCTACACCTTC. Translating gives CASSPDKDMPNGYTF.